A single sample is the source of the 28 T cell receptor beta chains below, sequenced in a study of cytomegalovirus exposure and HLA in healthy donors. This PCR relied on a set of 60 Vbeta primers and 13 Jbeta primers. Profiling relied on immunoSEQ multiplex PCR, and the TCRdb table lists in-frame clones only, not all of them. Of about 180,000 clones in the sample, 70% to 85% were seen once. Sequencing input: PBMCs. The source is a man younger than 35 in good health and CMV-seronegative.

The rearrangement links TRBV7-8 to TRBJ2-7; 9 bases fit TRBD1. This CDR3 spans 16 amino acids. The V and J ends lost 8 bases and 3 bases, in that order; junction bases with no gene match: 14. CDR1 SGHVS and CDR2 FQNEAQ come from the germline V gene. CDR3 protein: CASGRGYRDRDYEQYF. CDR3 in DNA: TGTGCCAGCGGCAGGGGATACCGGGACAGGGACTACGAGCAGTACTTC.

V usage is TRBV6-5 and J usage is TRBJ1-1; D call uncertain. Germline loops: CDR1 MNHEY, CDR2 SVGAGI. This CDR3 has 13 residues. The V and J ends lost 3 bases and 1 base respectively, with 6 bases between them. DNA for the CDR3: TGTGCCAGCAGTTATTCCAAGAACACTGAAGCTTTCTTT. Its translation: CASSYSKNTEAFF.

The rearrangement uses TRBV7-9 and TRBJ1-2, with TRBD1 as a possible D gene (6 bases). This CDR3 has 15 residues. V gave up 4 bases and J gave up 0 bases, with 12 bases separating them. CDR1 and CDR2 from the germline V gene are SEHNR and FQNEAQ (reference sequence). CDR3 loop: CASSSYGTTNYGYTF. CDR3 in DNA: TGTGCCAGCAGCTCATATGGGACAACTAACTATGGCTACACCTTC.

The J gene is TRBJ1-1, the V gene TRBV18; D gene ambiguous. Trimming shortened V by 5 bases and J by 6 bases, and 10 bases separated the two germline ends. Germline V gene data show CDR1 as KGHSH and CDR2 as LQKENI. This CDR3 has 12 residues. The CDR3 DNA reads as TGTGCCAGCTCATCTAGTGGCGCTGAAGCTTTCTTT. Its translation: CASSSSGAEAFF.

The CDR3 DNA reads as TGCGCCAGCAGCCAATATAGCGGGGGGTCCTACGAGCAGTACTTC. It encodes CASSQYSGGSYEQYF. The chain carries TRBV5-1 and TRBJ2-7; 10 bases align to TRBD2. Germline V lookup: CDR1 SGHRS, CDR2 YFSETQ. The CDR3 covers 15 residues. With 4 bases clipped from V and 1 base from J, the junction kept 5 bases outside the gene matches. Supplemented by reference TRBV5-1 and TRBJ2-7, the full variable domain reads KAGVTQTPRYLIKTRGQQVTLSCSPISGHRSVSWYQQTPGQGLQFLFEYFSETQRNKGNFPGRFSGRQFSNSRSEMNVSTLELGDSALYLCASSQYSGGSYEQYFGPGTRLTVT.

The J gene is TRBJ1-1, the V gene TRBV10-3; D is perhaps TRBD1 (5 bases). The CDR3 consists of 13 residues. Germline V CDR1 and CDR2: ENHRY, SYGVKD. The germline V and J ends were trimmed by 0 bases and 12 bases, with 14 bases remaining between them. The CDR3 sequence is CAISESTGEVTFF. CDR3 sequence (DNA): TGTGCCATCAGTGAGTCGACGGGGGAGGTGACTTTCTTT.

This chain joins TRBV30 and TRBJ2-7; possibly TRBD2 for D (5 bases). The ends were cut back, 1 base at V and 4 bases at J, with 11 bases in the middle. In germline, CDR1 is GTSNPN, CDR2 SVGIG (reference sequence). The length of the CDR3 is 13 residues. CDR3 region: CAWSGSSWYEQYF. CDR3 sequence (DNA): TGTGCCTGGAGTGGATCTAGCTGGTACGAGCAGTACTTC. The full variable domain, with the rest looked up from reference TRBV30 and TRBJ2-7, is SQTIHQWPATLVQPVGSPLSLECTVEGTSNPNLYWYRQAAGRGLQLLFYSVGIGQISSEVPQNLSASRPQDRQFILSSKKLLLSDSGFYLCAWSGSSWYEQYFGPGTRLTVT.

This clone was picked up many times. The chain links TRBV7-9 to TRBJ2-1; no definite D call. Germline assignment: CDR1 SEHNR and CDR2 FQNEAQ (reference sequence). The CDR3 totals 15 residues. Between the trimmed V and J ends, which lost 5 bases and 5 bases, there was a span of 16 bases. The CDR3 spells CASSQDRKYNNEQFF. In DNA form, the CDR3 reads TGTGCCAGCAGCCAAGATCGCAAGTACAACAATGAGCAGTTCTTC.

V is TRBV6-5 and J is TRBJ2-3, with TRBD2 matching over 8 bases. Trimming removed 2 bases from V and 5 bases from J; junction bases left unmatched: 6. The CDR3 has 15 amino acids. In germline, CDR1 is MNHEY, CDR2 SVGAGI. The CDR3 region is CASSYHGGELDTQYF. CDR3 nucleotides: TGTGCCAGCAGTTACCACGGGGGGGAGTTAGATACGCAGTATTTT.

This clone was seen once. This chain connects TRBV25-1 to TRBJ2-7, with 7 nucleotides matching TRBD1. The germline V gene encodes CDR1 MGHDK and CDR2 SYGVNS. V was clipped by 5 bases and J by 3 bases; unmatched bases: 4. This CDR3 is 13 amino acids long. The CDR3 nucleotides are TGTGCCAGCAGTCCGGGACAGTACTACGAGCAGTACTTC. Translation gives CASSPGQYYEQYF.

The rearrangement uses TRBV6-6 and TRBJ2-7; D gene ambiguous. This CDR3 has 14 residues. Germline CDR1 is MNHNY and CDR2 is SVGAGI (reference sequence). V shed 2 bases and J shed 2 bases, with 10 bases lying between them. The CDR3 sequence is CASSYQARTYEQYF. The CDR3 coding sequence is TGTGCCAGCAGTTACCAGGCTCGAACCTACGAGCAGTACTTC.

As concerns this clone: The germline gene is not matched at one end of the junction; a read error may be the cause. In DNA form, the CDR3 reads TGTGCCACCAACCTCAAGCGGCTCCAAGAGGCCCAGTACTTC. Amino acid sequence: CATNLKRLQEAQYF. The chain is built from TRBV15 and TRBJ2-5; D is possibly TRBD2 (5 bases). The CDR3 sequence is 14 residues long. The germline gives CDR1 LNHNV, CDR2 YYDKDF (reference sequence).

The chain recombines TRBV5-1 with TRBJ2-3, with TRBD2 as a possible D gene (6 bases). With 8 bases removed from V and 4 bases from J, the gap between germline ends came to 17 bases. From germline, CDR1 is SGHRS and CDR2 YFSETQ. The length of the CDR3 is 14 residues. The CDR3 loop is CASSIGGTPDTQYF. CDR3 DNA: TGCGCCAGTAGCATTGGAGGGACCCCAGATACGCAGTATTTT.

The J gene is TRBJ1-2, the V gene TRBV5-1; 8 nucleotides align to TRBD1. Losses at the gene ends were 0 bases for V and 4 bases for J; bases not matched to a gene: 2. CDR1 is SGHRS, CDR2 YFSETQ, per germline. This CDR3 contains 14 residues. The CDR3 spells CASSLGGQVYGYTF. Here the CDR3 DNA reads TGCGCCAGCAGCTTGGGGGGACAGGTCTATGGCTACACCTTC. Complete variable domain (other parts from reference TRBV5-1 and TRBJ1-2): KAGVTQTPRYLIKTRGQQVTLSCSPISGHRSVSWYQQTPGQGLQFLFEYFSETQRNKGNFPGRFSGRQFSNSRSEMNVSTLELGDSALYLCASSLGGQVYGYTFGSGTRLTVV.

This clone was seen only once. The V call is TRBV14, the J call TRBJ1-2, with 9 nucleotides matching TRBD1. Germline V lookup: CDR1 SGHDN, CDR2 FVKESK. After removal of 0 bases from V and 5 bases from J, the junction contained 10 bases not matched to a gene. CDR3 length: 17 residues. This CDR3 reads CASSQDLGTGPRYGYTF. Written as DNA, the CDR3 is TGTGCCAGCAGCCAAGATCTGGGGACAGGGCCGAGGTATGGCTACACCTTC.

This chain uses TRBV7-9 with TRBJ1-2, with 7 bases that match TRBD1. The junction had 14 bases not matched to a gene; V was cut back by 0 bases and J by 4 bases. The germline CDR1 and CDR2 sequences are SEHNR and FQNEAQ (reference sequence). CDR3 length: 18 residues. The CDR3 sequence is CASSLAFVTGRRSYGYTF. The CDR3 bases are TGTGCCAGCAGCTTAGCTTTCGTGACAGGGCGCCGGAGCTATGGCTACACCTTC.

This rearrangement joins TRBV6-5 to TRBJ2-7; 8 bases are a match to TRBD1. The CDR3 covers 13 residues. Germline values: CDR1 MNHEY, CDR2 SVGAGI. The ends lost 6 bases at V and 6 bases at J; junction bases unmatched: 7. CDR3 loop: CASRHDRGSEQYF. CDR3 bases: TGTGCCAGCAGACACGACAGGGGATCCGAGCAGTACTTC.

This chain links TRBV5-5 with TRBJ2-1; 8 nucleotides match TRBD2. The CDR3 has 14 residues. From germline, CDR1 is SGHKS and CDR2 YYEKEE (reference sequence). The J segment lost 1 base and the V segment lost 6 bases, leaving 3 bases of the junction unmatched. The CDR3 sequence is CASIKRGSYNEQFF. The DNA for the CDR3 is TGTGCCAGCATCAAGCGGGGGTCCTACAATGAGCAGTTCTTC.

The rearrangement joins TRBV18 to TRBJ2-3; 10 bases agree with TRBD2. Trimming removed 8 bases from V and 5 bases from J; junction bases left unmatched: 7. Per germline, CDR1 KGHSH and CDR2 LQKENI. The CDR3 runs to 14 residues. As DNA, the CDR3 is TGTGCCAGCCGTAGCGGGGGGCCCGTAGATACGCAGTATTTT. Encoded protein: CASRSGGPVDTQYF.

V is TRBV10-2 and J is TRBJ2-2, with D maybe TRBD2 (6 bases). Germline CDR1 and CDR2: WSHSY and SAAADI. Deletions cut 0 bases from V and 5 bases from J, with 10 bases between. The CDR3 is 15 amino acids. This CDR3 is CASSESGGRTGELFF. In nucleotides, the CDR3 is TGCGCCAGCAGTGAGTCCGGGGGTCGTACCGGGGAGCTGTTTTTT.

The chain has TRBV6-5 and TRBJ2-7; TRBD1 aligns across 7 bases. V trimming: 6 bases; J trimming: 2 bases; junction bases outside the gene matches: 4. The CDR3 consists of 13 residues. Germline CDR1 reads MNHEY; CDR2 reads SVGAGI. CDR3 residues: CASRQGNTYEQYF. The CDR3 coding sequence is TGTGCCAGCAGACAGGGGAATACCTACGAGCAGTACTTC.

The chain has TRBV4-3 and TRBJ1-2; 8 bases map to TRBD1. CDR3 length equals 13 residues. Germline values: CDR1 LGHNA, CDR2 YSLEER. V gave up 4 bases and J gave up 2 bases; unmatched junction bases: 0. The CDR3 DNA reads TGCGCCAGCAGCCGACAGGGGAACTATGGCTACACCTTC. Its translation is CASSRQGNYGYTF.

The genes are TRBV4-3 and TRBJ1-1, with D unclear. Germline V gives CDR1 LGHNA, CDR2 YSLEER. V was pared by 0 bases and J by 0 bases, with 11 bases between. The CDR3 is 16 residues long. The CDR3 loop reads CASSQELGSMNTEAFF. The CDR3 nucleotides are TGCGCCAGCAGCCAAGAGCTTGGCAGTATGAACACTGAAGCTTTCTTT.

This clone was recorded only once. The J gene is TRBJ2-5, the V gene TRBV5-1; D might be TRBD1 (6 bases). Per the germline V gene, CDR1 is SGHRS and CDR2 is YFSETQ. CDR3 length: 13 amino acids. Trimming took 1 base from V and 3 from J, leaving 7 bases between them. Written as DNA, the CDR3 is TGCGCCAGCAGCTTGCAGGGGAAAGAGACCCAGTACTTC. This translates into CASSLQGKETQYF.

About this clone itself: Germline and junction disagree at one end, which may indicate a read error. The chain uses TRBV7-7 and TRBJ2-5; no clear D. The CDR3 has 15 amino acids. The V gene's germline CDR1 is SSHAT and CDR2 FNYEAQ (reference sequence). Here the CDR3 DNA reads TGTGCTAGCAGCTTAGCCGCCGCCCCCGCGGAGACCCAGTACTTC. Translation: CASSLAAAPAETQYF.

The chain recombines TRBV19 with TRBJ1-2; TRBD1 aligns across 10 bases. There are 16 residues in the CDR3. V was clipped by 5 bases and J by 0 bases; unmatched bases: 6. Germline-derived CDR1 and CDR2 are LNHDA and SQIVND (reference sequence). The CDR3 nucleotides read TGTGCCAGTAGTCACGGGGACAGGGGAGCTAACTATGGCTACACCTTC. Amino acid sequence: CASSHGDRGANYGYTF. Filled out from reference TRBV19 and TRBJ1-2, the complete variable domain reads DGGITQSPKYLFRKEGQNVTLSCEQNLNHDAMYWYRQDPGQGLRLIYYSQIVNDFQKGDIAEGYSVSREKKESFPLTVTSAQKNPTAFYLCASSHGDRGANYGYTFGSGTRLTVV.

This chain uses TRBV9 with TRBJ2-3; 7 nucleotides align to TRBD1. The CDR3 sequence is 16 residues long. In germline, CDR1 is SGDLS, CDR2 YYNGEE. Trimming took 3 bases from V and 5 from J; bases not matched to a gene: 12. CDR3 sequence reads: CASSDRQGRVEDTQYF. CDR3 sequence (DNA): TGTGCCAGCAGCGACCGACAGGGAAGAGTTGAAGATACGCAGTATTTT.

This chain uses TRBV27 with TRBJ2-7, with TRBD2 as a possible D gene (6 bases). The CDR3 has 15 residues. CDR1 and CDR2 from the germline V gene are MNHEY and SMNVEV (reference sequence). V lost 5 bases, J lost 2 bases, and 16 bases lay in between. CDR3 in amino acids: CASSAQGRRAYEQYF. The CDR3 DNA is TGTGCCAGCAGTGCCCAGGGTCGGAGGGCCTACGAGCAGTACTTC.